This T cell receptor beta chain was captured by sequencing in a study of OX40 agonist ivuxolimab in advanced cancers. Study at large: The eligibility criteria allowed prior anti-PD-1, anti-PD-L1 or anti-CTLA-4 therapy, and about 40% had some.

Sequencing was performed with immunoSEQ multiplex PCR; in TCRdb, only in-frame clones are kept and a portion is missing. The data hold 25,000 to 35,000 clones, with 85% observed a single time. As regards this clone: No antigen is known for it.

Points from the study as a whole: More expanded clones were found, on average, in CD8+ than in CD4+ T cells.

V shed 6 bases and J shed 5 bases, with 16 bases lying between them. Germline V gene sequence: CDR1 MNHEY, CDR2 SMNVEV (reference sequence). The CDR3 extends over 14 amino acids. This sequence originates from an adult with an advanced solid tumor such as melanoma, head and neck, liver or kidney cancer. V usage is TRBV27 and J usage is TRBJ1-2; no clear D. Sequenced material: CD4+ or CD8+ T cells sorted from blood, taken in a trial of the OX40 agonist ivuxolimab. CDR3 residues: CASSRTSFAYGYTF. The CDR3 nucleotides read TGTGCCAGCAGCAGGACCAGCTTCGCGTATGGCTACACCTTC.